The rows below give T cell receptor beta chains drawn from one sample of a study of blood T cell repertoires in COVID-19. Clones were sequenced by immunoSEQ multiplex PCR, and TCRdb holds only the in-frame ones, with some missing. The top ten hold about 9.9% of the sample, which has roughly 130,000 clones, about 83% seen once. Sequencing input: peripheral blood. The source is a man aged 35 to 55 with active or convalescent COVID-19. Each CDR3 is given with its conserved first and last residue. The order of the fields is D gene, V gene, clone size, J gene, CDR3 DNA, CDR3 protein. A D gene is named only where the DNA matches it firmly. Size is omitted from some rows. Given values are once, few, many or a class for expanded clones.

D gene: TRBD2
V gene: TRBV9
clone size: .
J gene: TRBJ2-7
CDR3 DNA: TGTGCCAGCAGCCACCGGGAGACTAGCGGGGTGGACGAGCAGTACTTC
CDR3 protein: CASSHRETSGVDEQYF

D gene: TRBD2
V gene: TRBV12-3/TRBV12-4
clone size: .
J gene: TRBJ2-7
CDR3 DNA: TGTGCCAGCACACTAGCGGGGGGGTACGAGCAGTACTTC
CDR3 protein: CASTLAGGYEQYF

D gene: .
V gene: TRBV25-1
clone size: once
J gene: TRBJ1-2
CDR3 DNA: TGTGCCAGCAGTGATGTCCGACAAGGCGAAGTTGGTGGCTACACCTTC
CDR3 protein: CASSDVRQGEVGGYTF

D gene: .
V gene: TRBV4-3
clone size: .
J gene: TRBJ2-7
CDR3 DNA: TGCGCCAGCAGCCAAGTAAAGGGGCTCGAGCAGTACTTC
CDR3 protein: CASSQVKGLEQYF

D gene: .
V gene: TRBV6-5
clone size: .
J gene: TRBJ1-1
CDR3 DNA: TGTGCCAGCAGCCGCGACTTACGGAACACTGAAGCTTTCTTT
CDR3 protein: CASSRDLRNTEAFF

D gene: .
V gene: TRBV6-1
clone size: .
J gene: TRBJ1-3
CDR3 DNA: TGTGCCAGCAGTGACAGGGTTTCCTCTGGAAACACCATATATTTT
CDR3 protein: CASSDRVSSGNTIYF

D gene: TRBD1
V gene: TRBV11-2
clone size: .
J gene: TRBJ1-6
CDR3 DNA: TGTGCCAGCAGCCTGACAGGGAATAATTCACCCCTCCACTTT
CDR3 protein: CASSLTGNNSPLHF

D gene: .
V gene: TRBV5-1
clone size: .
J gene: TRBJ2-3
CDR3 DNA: TGCGCCAGCAGCTTAAAAAAAGGGGGGGCCTCCCCAGATACGCAGTATTTT
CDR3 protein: CASSLKKGGASPDTQYF

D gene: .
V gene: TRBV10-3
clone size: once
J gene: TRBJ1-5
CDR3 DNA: TGTGCCATCTCGAACTATGGGGCTCAACTCGGAAATCAGCCCCAGCATTTT
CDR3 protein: CAISNYGAQLGNQPQHF

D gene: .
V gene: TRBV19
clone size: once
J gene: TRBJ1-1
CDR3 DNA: TGTGCCAGTAGTATAGCAGGAATGAACACTGAAGCTTTCTTT
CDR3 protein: CASSIAGMNTEAFF

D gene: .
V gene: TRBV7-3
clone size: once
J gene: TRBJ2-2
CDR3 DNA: TGTGCCAGCAGCCTCAACAGGGCTGGGGGACCCGGGGAGCTGTTTTTT
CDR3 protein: CASSLNRAGGPGELFF

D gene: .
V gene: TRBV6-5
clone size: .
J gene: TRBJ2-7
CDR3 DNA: TGTGCCAGCAGTTACTCGTGGGCGGGCGCAACCTACGAGCAGTACTTC
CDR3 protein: CASSYSWAGATYEQYF

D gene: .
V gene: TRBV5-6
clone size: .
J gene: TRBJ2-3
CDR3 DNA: TGTGCCAGCAGCTTGGCAGGAACAGATACGCAGTATTTT
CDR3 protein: CASSLAGTDTQYF

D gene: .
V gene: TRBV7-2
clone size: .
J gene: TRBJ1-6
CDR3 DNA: TGTGCCAGCAGCCACCCGAGTACCCCCCTCCACTTT
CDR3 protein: CASSHPSTPLHF

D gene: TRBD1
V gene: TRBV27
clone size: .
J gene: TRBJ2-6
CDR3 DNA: TGTGCCAGCAGAGGACAGGGGGCTTACGGGGCCAACGTCCTGACTTTC
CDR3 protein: CASRGQGAYGANVLTF

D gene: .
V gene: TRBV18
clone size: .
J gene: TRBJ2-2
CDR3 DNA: TGTGCCAGCTCACCCAAGCAATTCGCGAACACCGGGGAGCTGTTTTTT
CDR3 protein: CASSPKQFANTGELFF

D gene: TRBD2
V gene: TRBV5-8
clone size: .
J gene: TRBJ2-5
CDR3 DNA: TGTGCCAGCAGCTTCTGGACTAGCGGGGGGGCCTGGGAGACCCAGTACTTC
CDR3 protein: CASSFWTSGGAWETQYF

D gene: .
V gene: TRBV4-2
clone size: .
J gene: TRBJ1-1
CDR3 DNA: TGTGCCAGCAGCCAAGGGGTGGGGGCGGCCACTGAAGCTTTCTTT
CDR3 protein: CASSQGVGAATEAFF

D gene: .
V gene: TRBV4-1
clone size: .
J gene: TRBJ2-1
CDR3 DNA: TGCGCCAGCAGCCAAGAAGGAGCGCGGGGTTCCTACAATGAGCAGTTCTTC
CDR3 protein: CASSQEGARGSYNEQFF

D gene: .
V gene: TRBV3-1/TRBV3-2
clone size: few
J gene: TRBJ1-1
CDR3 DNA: TGTGCCAGCAAATCAGGGGTCACTGAAGCTTTCTTT
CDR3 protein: CASKSGVTEAFF

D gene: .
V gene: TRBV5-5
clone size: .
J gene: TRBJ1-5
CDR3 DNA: TGTGCCAGCAGCTTGGGTGGGACCCTCGGGGGGCCCCAGCATTTT
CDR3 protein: CASSLGGTLGGPQHF

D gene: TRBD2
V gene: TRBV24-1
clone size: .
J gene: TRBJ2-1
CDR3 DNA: TGTGCCACCAGTGACAACCCCGGACTAGCCAAGGTTAATGAGCAGTTCTTC
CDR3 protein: CATSDNPGLAKVNEQFF

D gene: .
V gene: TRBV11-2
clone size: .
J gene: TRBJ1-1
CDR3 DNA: TGTGCCAGCAGCGGGGGGAGTGAAGCTTTCTTT
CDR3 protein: CASSGGSEAFF

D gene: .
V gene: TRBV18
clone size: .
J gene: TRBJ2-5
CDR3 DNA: TGTGCCAGCTCACCACGGCTTAACCAAGAGACCCAGTACTTC
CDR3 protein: CASSPRLNQETQYF

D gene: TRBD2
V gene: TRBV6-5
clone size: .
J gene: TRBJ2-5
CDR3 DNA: TGTGCCAGCAGTTACTCGATAGGCGGGGGGGCCCGAACCCAGTACTTC
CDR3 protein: CASSYSIGGGARTQYF

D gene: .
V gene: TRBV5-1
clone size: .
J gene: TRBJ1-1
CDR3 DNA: TGCGCCAGCAGAGCGAACACTGAAGCTTTCTTT
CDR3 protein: CASRANTEAFF

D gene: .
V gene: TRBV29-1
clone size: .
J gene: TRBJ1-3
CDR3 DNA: TGCAGCGTTGGGCTTTTTGGGGCAGAGGGAAACACCATATATTTT
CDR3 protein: CSVGLFGAEGNTIYF

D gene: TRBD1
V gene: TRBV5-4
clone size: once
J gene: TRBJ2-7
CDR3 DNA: TGTGCCAGCACCCTGACAGGGGGTGAGCAGTACTTC
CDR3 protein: CASTLTGGEQYF

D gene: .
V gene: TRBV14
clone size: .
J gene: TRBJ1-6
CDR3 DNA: TGTGCCAGCAGCCAACGGGAAGTTTATAATTCACCCCTCCACTTT
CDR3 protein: CASSQREVYNSPLHF

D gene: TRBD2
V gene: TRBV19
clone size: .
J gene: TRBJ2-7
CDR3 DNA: TGTGCCAGTAGTACCCTCCAGCGGGGGGCAGCCTACGAGCAGTACTTC
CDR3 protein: CASSTLQRGAAYEQYF

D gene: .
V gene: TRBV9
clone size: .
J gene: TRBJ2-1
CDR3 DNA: TGTGCCAGCAGCGTAGTGGGAGTCTCCAATGAGCAGTTCTTC
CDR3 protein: CASSVVGVSNEQFF

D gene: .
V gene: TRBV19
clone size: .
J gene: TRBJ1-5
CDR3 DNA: TGTGCCAGTAGTATGGGGCCTAGCAATCAGCCCCAGCATTTT
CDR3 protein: CASSMGPSNQPQHF

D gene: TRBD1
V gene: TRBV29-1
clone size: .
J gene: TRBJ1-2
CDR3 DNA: TGCAGCGTGCTAGGGGGCCCCTTGGGCTATGGCTACACCTTC
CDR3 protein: CSVLGGPLGYGYTF

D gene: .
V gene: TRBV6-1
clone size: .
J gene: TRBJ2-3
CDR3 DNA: TGTGCCAGCAGTGATTCGAGCGGTACGCAGTATTTT
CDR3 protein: CASSDSSGTQYF

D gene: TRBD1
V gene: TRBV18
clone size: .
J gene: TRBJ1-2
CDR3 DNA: TGTGCCAGCTCGCAGGGACAGGACTATGGCTACACCTTC
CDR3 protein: CASSQGQDYGYTF

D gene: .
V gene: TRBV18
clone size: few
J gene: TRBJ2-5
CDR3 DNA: TGTGCCAGCCAGCGGGACACCCAAGAGACCCAGTACTTC
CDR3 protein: CASQRDTQETQYF

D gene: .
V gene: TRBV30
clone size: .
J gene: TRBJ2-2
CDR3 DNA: TGTGCCTGGAGTGTCCTGAACACCGGGGAGCTGTTTTTT
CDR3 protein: CAWSVLNTGELFF

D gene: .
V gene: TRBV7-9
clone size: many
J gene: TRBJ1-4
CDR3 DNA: TGTGCCAGCAGCTTCCCTGGGCAGTTCCTAACCCTTAATGAAAAACTGTTTTTT
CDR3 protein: CASSFPGQFLTLNEKLFF

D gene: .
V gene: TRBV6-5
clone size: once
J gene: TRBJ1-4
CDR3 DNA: TGTGCCAGCAGTTACTCTGGCATACAAGAAAAACTGTTTTTT
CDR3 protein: CASSYSGIQEKLFF

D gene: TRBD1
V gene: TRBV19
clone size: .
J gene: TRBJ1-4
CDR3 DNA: TGTGCCAGTAGTATAGACAGGGGGACAACTAATGAAAAACTGTTTTTT
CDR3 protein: CASSIDRGTTNEKLFF

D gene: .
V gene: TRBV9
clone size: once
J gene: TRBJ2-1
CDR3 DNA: TGTGCCAGCAGCGTTCAGGCAGGGAACAATGAGCAGTTCTTC
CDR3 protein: CASSVQAGNNEQFF

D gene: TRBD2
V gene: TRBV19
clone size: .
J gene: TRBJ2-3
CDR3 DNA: TGTGCCAGTAGTATGCTAGCGGGGGCCAGGGATACGCAGTATTTT
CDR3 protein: CASSMLAGARDTQYF